This entry lists 26 T cell receptor beta chains sequenced from one sample in a study of blood T cell repertoires in COVID-19. Libraries were prepared by immunoSEQ multiplex PCR; TCRdb keeps only in-frame clonotypes and omits some of them. Here the sample spans under 200,000 clones, around 89% being singletons. Sequenced input: peripheral blood. These receptors came from a man aged 55 to 69 with acute or convalescent COVID-19.

V is TRBV6-5 and J is TRBJ2-7; D is possibly TRBD2 (5 bases). Trimming stripped 6 bases from V and 3 bases from J, with 12 bases between. This CDR3 has 13 amino acids. Germline assignment: CDR1 MNHEY and CDR2 SVGAGI. CDR3 DNA: TGTGCCAGCAGGGAGGCCCCCGACTACGAGCAGTACGTC. Its translation is CASREAPDYEQYV.

The V call is TRBV30, the J call TRBJ1-5; D is undetermined. V was clipped by 0 bases and J by 2 bases, with 17 bases between them. Germline V gene lookup returns CDR1 GTSNPN and CDR2 SVGIG (reference sequence). CDR3 length: 17 residues. CDR3: CAWSVPAHQEGNQPQHF. In DNA, the CDR3 is TGTGCCTGGAGTGTACCAGCCCACCAAGAGGGCAATCAGCCCCAGCATTTT.

V is TRBV4-2 and J is TRBJ1-2; 7 bases agree with TRBD1. V lost 4 bases, J lost 7 bases, and 12 bases stayed unmatched. The CDR3 contains 15 residues. Looked up from germline, CDR1 is LGHNA and CDR2 is YNFKEQ. The CDR3 reads CASSLLPGTDSGYTF. As DNA, the CDR3 is TGTGCCAGCAGCCTTTTACCCGGGACAGATAGTGGCTACACCTTC.

This clone was counted once. The V call is TRBV15, the J call TRBJ1-2; D is ambiguous. The V gene lost 0 bases and the J gene lost 5 bases, with 10 bases spanning the gap. Germline V CDR1 and CDR2: LNHNV, YYDKDF (reference sequence). This CDR3 comprises 14 residues. The CDR3 DNA is TGTGCCACCAGCAGAGATTACCGGCGGTATGGCTACACCTTC. Amino acid sequence: CATSRDYRRYGYTF.

The chain has TRBV5-1 and TRBJ2-1; 12 nucleotides line up with TRBD2. Trimming removed 4 bases from V and 4 bases from J; junction bases left unmatched: 6. In germline, CDR1 is SGHRS, CDR2 YFSETQ. This CDR3 is 16 amino acids long. For the CDR3, the DNA is TGCGCCAGCAGCCCCGGGACTAGCGGGCCTTACAATGAGCAGTTCTTC. Encoded protein: CASSPGTSGPYNEQFF.

The V and J genes are TRBV6-5 and TRBJ2-2; the D gene is possibly TRBD1 (6 bases). Germline CDR1 MNHEY, CDR2 SVGAGI. This CDR3 region has 15 residues. V was trimmed by 6 bases and J by 1 base, leaving 12 bases between them. The DNA for the CDR3 is TGTGCCAGCAGCGTACAGGGTTTGAACACCGGGGAGCTGTTTTTT. Translation: CASSVQGLNTGELFF.

V gene TRBV2 combines with J gene TRBJ1-2, with 9 bases that match TRBD1. CDR3 size: 13 residues. Germline lookup yields CDR1 SNHLY and CDR2 FYNNEI. V lost 1 base and J lost 8; bases outside the gene matches: 2. CDR3 region: CASSEGTGEGYTF. CDR3 coding DNA: TGTGCCAGCAGTGAAGGGACAGGGGAAGGCTACACCTTC.

The rearrangement links TRBV12-5 to TRBJ1-1; no reliable D call. The CDR3 contains 13 residues. The V end was cut by 6 bases, the J end by 1 base, with 9 bases between. CDR1 and CDR2 (germline): LGHNT, FRNRAP. The CDR3 coding sequence is TGTGCTAGTGGGACCCACAGGAACACTGAAGCTTTCTTT. It is translated as CASGTHRNTEAFF.

The rearrangement links TRBV6-5 to TRBJ1-6; weak D call: TRBD1 (6 bases). The germline gives CDR1 MNHEY, CDR2 SVGAGI. The V end lost 10 bases, the J end lost 3 bases, and 10 bases lay between the germline ends. The CDR3 covers 13 residues. CDR3 loop: CATHRDYNSPLHF. CDR3 bases: TGTGCCACACACAGGGACTATAATTCACCCCTCCACTTT.

This chain joins TRBV9 and TRBJ1-2; 8 nucleotides line up with TRBD1. The length of the CDR3 is 13 residues. Trimming cost V 0 bases and J 8 bases; bases outside gene matches: 3. Germline V CDR1 and CDR2: SGDLS, YYNGEE. CDR3 nucleotides: TGTGCCAGCAGCGTAGCGCAGGGGGCGGGCTACACCTTC. The encoded protein is CASSVAQGAGYTF.

This rearrangement joins TRBV28 to TRBJ1-1; possible D gene TRBD1, 5 bases. The V gene's germline CDR1 is MDHEN and CDR2 SYDVKM. This CDR3 is built from 15 residues. V was trimmed by 2 bases and J by 0 bases, leaving 10 bases between them. CDR3 sequence reads: CASSLPRGMNTEAFF. The CDR3 coding sequence is TGTGCCAGCAGTTTACCCCGGGGGATGAACACTGAAGCTTTCTTT. The full variable domain, its missing parts supplied by reference TRBV28 and TRBJ1-1, is DVKVTQSSRYLVKRTGEKVFLECVQDMDHENMFWYRQDPGLGLRLIYFSYDVKMKEKGDIPEGYSVSREKKERFSLILESASTNQTSMYLCASSLPRGMNTEAFFGQGTRLTVV.

This clone was detected once. J is TRBJ2-3 and V is TRBV14; D may be TRBD2 (6 bases). Trimming shortened V by 0 bases and J by 1 base, and 8 bases separated the two germline ends. From germline, CDR1 is SGHDN and CDR2 FVKESK. This CDR3 has 15 amino acids. CDR3 sequence: CASSQEQRGTDTQYF. For the CDR3, the DNA is TGTGCCAGCAGCCAAGAACAGCGGGGCACAGATACGCAGTATTTT.

The chain has TRBV15 and TRBJ1-2; 9 bases agree with TRBD1. The germline V gene has CDR1 LNHNV and CDR2 YYDKDF (reference sequence). This CDR3 spans 14 amino acids. Germline trimming cut 1 base from V and 4 bases from J; bases unmatched to any gene: 1. The CDR3 protein is CATSRGGQGYGYTF. The CDR3 DNA reads TGTGCCACCAGCAGAGGGGGACAGGGCTATGGCTACACCTTC.

This chain connects TRBV9 to TRBJ2-7; 7 bases agree with TRBD2. Germline trimming cut 3 bases from V and 4 bases from J; bases unmatched to any gene: 10. The CDR3 covers 15 residues. From germline, CDR1 is SGDLS and CDR2 YYNGEE. The CDR3 reads CASSAQEAGVYEQYF. The CDR3 DNA follows: TGTGCCAGCAGCGCCCAGGAGGCGGGAGTGTACGAGCAGTACTTC.

DNA for the CDR3: TGTGCCAGCTCACCACCCCCCCGGGTTGAAGCTTTCTTT. Its translation: CASSPPPRVEAFF. The chain is built from TRBV18 and TRBJ1-1; no reliable D call. V was shortened by 0 bases and J by 7 bases, with 9 bases between the two germline ends. The CDR3 length is 13 residues. CDR1 and CDR2 (germline): KGHSH, LQKENI.

The chain carries TRBV25-1 and TRBJ2-3, with D maybe TRBD1 (5 bases). The CDR3 loop spans 13 amino acids. From germline, CDR1 is MGHDK and CDR2 SYGVNS. Deletions cut 4 bases from V and 8 bases from J, with 13 bases between. CDR3 residues: CASSGRQMSTQYF. For the CDR3, the DNA is TGTGCCAGCAGTGGCCGACAGATGAGTACGCAGTATTTT.

This clone occurred once. This sequence joins TRBV20-1 and TRBJ1-1, with a weak D call TRBD1 (5 bases). Germline CDR1 DFQATT, CDR2 SNEGSKA (reference sequence). Deletions cut 3 bases from V and 2 bases from J, with 7 bases between. The CDR3 is made up of 12 amino acids. CDR3 DNA sequence: TGCAGTGCTAGTACAGGAAACACTGAAGCTTTCTTT. Its translation: CSASTGNTEAFF.

The rearrangement links TRBV30 to TRBJ1-4, with D perhaps TRBD1 (5 bases). Germline assignment: CDR1 GTSNPN and CDR2 SVGIG (reference sequence). V was cut by 5 bases and J by 4 bases, with 11 bases left in between. The CDR3 is 13 residues long. CDR3 protein: CAWFRVDNEKLFF. In DNA, the CDR3 is TGTGCCTGGTTCAGGGTGGATAATGAAAAACTGTTTTTT.

This chain joins TRBV5-4 and TRBJ2-2, with D possibly TRBD2 on 5 matching bases. This CDR3 comprises 15 residues. Germline V gene data show CDR1 as SGHNT and CDR2 as YYREEE (reference sequence). The ends were cut back, 2 bases at V and 0 bases at J, with 8 bases in the middle. This chain's CDR3 is CASSFGSANTGELFF. The CDR3 region has the DNA TGTGCCAGCAGCTTTGGGAGCGCGAACACCGGGGAGCTGTTTTTT.

This chain uses TRBV6-6 with TRBJ1-5; a weak D match, TRBD1 (5 bases). V dropped 6 bases and J dropped 1 base, with 10 bases sitting between them. Germline loops: CDR1 MNHNY, CDR2 SVGAGI (reference sequence). CDR3 length: 14 amino acids. The CDR3: CASSHRQSNQPQHF. In nucleotides, the CDR3 is TGTGCCAGCAGCCACCGACAGAGCAATCAGCCCCAGCATTTT.

V and J are TRBV6-5 and TRBJ1-2; tentatively, D is TRBD1 (6 bases). With 6 bases removed from V and 6 bases from J, the gap between germline ends came to 11 bases. This CDR3 spans 12 amino acids. The germline V gene encodes CDR1 MNHEY and CDR2 SVGAGI. This CDR3 is CASSSDSHGYTF. CDR3 bases: TGTGCCAGCAGCTCGGACAGTCATGGCTACACCTTC.

The gene calls are TRBV9 and TRBJ1-4, with 7 nucleotides matching TRBD1. The CDR3 is made up of 15 amino acids. Germline V gene data show CDR1 as SGDLS and CDR2 as YYNGEE. The junction had 7 bases not matched to a gene; V was cut back by 3 bases and J by 5 bases. The CDR3 is CASSAWDRQNEKLFF. The CDR3 coding sequence is TGTGCCAGCAGCGCCTGGGACAGACAAAATGAAAAACTGTTTTTT.

V and J are TRBV19 and TRBJ2-2; the D is unclear. This CDR3 comprises 14 residues. Germline V lookup: CDR1 LNHDA, CDR2 SQIVND (reference sequence). The germline V and J ends were trimmed by 3 bases and 1 base, with 6 bases remaining between them. CDR3 amino acids: CASSIQENTGELFF. In nucleotides, the CDR3 is TGTGCCAGTAGTATCCAGGAGAACACCGGGGAGCTGTTTTTT.

J is TRBJ1-2 and V is TRBV30, with a possible D match to TRBD1 (6 bases). With 5 bases removed from V and 2 bases from J, the gap between germline ends came to 12 bases. The CDR3 sequence is 13 residues long. The V gene's germline CDR1 is GTSNPN and CDR2 SVGIG (reference sequence). CDR3 protein: CAWSPGHNYGYTF. In nucleotides, the CDR3 is TGTGCCTGGTCCCCGGGACACAACTATGGCTACACCTTC.

V is TRBV12-5 and J is TRBJ2-1; 8 bases map to TRBD1. Trimming cost V 4 bases and J 6 bases; bases outside gene matches: 11. The germline gives CDR1 LGHNT, CDR2 FRNRAP. The CDR3 covers 16 residues. The CDR3: CASGSTGTGAVNEQFF. In DNA, the CDR3 is TGTGCTAGTGGTTCCACCGGGACAGGAGCGGTCAATGAGCAGTTCTTC.

The chain is built from TRBV24-1 and TRBJ2-7, with 8 nucleotides matching TRBD1. With V trimmed by 2 bases and J by 4 bases, 6 bases remained unmatched. The germline V gene has CDR1 KGHDR and CDR2 SFDVKD. This CDR3 has 15 amino acids. This CDR3 is CATSDSRTGSYEQYF. The CDR3 DNA sequence: TGTGCCACCAGTGATTCCCGGACAGGGAGTTACGAGCAGTACTTC.